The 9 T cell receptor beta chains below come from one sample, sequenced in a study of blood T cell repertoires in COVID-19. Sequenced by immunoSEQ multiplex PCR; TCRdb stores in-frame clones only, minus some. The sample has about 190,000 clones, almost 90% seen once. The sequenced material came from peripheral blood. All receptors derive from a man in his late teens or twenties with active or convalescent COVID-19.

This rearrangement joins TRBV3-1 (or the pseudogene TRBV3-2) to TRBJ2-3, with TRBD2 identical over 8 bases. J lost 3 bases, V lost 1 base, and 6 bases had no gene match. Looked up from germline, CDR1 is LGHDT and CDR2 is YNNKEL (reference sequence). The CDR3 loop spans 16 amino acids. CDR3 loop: CASSQGVTGGTDTQYF. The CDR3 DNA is TGTGCCAGCAGCCAAGGAGTGACGGGGGGGACAGATACGCAGTATTTT.

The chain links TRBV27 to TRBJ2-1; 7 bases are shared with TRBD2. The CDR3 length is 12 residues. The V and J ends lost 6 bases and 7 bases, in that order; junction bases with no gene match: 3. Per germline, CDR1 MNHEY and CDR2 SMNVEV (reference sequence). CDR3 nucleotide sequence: TGTGCCAGCAGGCAGGGAGGGAATGAGCAGTTCTTC. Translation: CASRQGGNEQFF.

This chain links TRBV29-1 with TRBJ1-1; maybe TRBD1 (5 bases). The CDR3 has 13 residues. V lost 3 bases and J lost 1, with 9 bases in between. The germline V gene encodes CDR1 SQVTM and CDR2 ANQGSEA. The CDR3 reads CSVESQGNTEAFF. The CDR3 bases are TGCAGCGTTGAGTCTCAGGGGAACACTGAAGCTTTCTTT.

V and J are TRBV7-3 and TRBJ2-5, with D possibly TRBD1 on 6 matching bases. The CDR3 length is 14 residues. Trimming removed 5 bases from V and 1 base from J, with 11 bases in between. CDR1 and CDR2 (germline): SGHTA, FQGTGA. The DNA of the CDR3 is TGTGCCAGCAGCCCTACAGGGCGCCAAGAGACCCAGTACTTC. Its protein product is CASSPTGRQETQYF.

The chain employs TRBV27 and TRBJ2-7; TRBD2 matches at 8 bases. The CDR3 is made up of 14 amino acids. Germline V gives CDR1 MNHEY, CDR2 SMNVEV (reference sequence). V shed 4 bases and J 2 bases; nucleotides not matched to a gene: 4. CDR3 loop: CASSSTSGTYEQYF. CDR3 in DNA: TGTGCCAGCAGTTCTACTAGCGGTACCTACGAGCAGTACTTC.

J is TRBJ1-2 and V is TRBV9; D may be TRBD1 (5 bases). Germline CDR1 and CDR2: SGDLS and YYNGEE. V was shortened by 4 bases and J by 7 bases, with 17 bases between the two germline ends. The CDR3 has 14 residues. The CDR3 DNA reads TGTGCCAGCAGCCCTTCATCAGGGTATACTGGCTACACCTTC. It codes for CASSPSSGYTGYTF.

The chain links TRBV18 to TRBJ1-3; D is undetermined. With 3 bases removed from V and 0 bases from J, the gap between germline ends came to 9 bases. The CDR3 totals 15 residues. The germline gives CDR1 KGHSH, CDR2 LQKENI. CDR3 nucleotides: TGTGCCAGCTCACCGACACCTTTCTCTGGAAACACCATATATTTT. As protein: CASSPTPFSGNTIYF.

This chain's CDR3 is CASSAGTVGDQPQHF. As DNA, the CDR3 is TGTGCCAGCAGCGCCGGGACAGTTGGGGATCAGCCCCAGCATTTT. The chain is built from TRBV7-2 and TRBJ1-5, with 7 bases fitting TRBD1. The CDR3 spans 15 residues. The ends lost 5 bases at V and 5 bases at J; junction bases unmatched: 9. Per germline, CDR1 SGHTA and CDR2 FQGNSA. Together with reference TRBV7-2 and TRBJ1-5, the CDR3 gives the full variable domain: GAGVSQSPSNKVTEKGKDVELRCDPISGHTALYWYRQSLGQGLEFLIYFQGNSAPDKSGLPSDRFSAERTGGSVSTLTIQRTQQEDSAVYLCASSAGTVGDQPQHFGDGTRLSIL.

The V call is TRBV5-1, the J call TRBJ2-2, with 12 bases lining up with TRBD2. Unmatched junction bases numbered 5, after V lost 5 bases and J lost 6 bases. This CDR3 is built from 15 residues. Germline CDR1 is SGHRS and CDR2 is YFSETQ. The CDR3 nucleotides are TGCGCCAGCAGTCTACTAGCGGGAGGAGCCGGGGAGCTGTTTTTT. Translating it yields CASSLLAGGAGELFF. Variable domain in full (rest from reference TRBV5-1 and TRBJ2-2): KAGVTQTPRYLIKTRGQQVTLSCSPISGHRSVSWYQQTPGQGLQFLFEYFSETQRNKGNFPGRFSGRQFSNSRSEMNVSTLELGDSALYLCASSLLAGGAGELFFGEGSRLTVL.